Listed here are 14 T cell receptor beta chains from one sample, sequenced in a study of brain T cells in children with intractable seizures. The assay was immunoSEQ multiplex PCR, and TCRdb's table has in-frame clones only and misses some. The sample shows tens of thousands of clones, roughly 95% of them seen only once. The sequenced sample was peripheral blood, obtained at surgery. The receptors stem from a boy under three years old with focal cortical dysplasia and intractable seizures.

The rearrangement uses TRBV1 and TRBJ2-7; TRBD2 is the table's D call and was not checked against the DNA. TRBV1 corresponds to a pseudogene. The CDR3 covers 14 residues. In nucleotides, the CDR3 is TGCACCAGCAGCCCGGGGACTAGCCTCGACGAGCAGTACTTC. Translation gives CTSSPGTSLDEQYF.

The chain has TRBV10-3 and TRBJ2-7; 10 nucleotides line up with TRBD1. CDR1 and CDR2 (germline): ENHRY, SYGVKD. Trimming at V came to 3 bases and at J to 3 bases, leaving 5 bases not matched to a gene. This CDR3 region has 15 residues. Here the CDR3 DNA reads TGTGCCATCAGTGATTTCGACAGGGGGCACTACGAGCAGTACTTC. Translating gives CAISDFDRGHYEQYF.

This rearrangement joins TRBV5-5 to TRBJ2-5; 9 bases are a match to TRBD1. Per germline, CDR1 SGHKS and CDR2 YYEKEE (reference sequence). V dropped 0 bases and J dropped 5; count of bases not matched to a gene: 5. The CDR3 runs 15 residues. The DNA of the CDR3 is TGTGCCAGCAGCTTGGGACAGGGGGACGGGGAGACCCAGTACTTC. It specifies CASSLGQGDGETQYF. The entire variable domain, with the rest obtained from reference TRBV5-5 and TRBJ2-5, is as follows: DAGVTQSPTHLIKTRGQQVTLRCSPISGHKSVSWYQQVLGQGPQFIFQYYEKEERGRGNFPDRFSARQFPNYSSELNVNALLLGDSALYLCASSLGQGDGETQYFGPGTRLLVL.

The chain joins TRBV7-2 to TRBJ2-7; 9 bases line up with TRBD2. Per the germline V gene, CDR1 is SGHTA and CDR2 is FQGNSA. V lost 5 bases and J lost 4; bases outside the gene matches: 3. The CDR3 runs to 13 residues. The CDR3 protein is CASSLGLAYEQYF. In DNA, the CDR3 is TGTGCCAGCAGCCTAGGACTAGCGTACGAGCAGTACTTC.

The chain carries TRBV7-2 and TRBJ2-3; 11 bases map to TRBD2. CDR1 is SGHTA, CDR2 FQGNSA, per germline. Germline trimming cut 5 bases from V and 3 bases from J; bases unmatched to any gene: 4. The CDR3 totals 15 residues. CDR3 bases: TGTGCCAGCAGCCGTAGCGGGGGGGTGACAGATACGCAGTATTTT. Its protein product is CASSRSGGVTDTQYF.

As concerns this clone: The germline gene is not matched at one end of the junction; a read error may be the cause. CDR3 sequence (DNA): TGCGCCAGCAGCTTGGTGGGAGGGCCCTCGACCGAGGAGCTGTTTTTT. Protein sequence: CASSLVGGPSTEELFF. This rearrangement joins TRBV5-1 to TRBJ2-2, with 7 bases matching TRBD2. CDR1 is SGHRS and CDR2 is YFSETQ in the germline V gene. The CDR3 is 16 residues long.

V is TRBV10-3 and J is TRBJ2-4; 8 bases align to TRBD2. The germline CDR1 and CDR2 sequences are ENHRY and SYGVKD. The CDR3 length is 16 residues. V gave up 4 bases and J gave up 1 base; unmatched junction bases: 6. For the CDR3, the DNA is TGTGCCATCAGTGGCTTCGGGGGGGCTGCCAAAAACATTCAGTACTTC. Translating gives CAISGFGGAAKNIQYF.

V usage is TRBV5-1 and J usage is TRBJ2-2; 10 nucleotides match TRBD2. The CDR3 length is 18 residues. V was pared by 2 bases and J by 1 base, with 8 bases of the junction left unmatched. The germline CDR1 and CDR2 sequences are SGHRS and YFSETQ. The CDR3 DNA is TGCGCCAGCAGCTTATTAGCGGGAGGCCCTGGGAACACCGGGGAGCTGTTTTTT. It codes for CASSLLAGGPGNTGELFF.

CDR3: CATSLNTEAFF. Here the CDR3 DNA reads TGTGCCACCTCCCTCAACACTGAAGCTTTCTTT. The V and J genes are TRBV28 and TRBJ1-1, with D unresolved. This CDR3 contains 11 residues. Trimming pared 10 bases from V and 2 bases from J, leaving 8 bases between. Per germline, CDR1 MDHEN and CDR2 SYDVKM.

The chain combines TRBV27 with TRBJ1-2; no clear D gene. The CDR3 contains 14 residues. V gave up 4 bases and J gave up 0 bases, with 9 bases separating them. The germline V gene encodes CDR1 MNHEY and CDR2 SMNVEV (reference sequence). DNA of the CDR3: TGTGCCAGCAGTTCCCGCAGAACTAACTATGGCTACACCTTC. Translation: CASSSRRTNYGYTF.

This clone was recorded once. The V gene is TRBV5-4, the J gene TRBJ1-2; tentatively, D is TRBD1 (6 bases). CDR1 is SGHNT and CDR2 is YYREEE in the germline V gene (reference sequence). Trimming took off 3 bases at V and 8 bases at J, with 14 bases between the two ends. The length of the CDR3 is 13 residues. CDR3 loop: CASSYTGLGGYTF. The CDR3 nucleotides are TGTGCCAGCAGCTATACAGGGTTAGGCGGCTACACCTTC.

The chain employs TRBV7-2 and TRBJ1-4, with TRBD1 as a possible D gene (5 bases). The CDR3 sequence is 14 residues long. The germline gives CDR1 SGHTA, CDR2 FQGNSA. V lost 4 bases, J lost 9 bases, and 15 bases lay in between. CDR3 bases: TGTGCCAGCAGCTGGGGTGGGGACCAAAAAAAACTGTTTTTT. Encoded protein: CASSWGGDQKKLFF.

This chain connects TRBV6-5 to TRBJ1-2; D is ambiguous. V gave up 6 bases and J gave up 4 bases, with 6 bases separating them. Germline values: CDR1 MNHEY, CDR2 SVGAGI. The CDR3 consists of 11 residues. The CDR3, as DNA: TGTGCCAGCAGAACGAGCTATGGCTACACCTTC. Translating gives CASRTSYGYTF.

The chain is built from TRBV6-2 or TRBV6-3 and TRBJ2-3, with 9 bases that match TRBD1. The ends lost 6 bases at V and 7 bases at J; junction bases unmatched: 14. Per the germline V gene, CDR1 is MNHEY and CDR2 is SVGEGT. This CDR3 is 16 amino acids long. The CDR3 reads CASSWNRGPRGNTQYF. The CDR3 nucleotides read TGTGCCAGCAGCTGGAACAGGGGGCCCCGCGGAAATACGCAGTATTTT.